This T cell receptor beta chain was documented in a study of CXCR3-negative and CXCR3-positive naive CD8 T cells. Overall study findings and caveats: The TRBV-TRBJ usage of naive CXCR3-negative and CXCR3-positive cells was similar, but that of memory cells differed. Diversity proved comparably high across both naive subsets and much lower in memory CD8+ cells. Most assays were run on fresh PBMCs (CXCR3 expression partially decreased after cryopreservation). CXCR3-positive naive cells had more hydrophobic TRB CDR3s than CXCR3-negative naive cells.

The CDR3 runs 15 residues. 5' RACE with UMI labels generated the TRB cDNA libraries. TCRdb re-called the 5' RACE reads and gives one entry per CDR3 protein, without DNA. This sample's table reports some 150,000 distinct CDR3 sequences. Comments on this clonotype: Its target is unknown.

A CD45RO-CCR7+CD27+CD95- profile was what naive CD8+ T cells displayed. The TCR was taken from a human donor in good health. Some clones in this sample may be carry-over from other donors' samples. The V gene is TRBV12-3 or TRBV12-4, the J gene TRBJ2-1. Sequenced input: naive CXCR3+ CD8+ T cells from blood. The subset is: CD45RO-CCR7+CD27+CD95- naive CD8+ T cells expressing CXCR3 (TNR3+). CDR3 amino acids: CASSLVGGVVNEQFF.